This T cell receptor (beta chain) comes out of a study of cytotoxic CD8 clonotypes in ibrutinib-treated CLL. Per germline, CDR1 SGDLS and CDR2 YYNGEE. The CDR3 totals 15 residues. Trimming stripped 2 bases from V and 4 bases from J, with 13 bases between. The planned depth of sequencing spanned 1 in 200,000 to 1 in 1 million T cells. Measured with immunoSEQ multiplex PCR; TCRdb has only the in-frame clones, and not every one. This table has 300,000 to 400,000 clones, roughly 71% appearing once. This clone was seen more than once but under ten times. J is TRBJ1-5 and V is TRBV9, with a possible D match to TRBD1 (6 bases). The clonotype comes from a human donor with chronic lymphocytic leukemia. Specimen: PBMCs, collected after 36 months of ibrutinib treatment. The CDR3 DNA follows: TGTGCCAGCAGCGTGTCGGGGGCTCCTAATCAGCCCCAGCATTTT. Protein sequence: CASSVSGAPNQPQHF.